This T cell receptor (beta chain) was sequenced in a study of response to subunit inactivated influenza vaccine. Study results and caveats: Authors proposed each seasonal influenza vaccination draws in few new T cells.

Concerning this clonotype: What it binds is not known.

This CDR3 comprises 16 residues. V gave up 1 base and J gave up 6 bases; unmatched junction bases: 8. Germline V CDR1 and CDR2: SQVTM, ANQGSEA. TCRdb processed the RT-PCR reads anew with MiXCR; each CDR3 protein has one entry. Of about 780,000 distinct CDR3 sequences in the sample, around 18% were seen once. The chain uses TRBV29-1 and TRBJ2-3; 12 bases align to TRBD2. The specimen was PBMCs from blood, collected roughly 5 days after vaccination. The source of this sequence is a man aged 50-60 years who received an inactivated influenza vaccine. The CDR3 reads CSVEAPSGRALDTQYF. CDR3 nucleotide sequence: TGCAGCGTTGAAGCGCCTAGCGGGAGGGCCTTGGATACGCAGTATTTT.